What follows are 27 T cell receptor beta chains derived from one specimen sequenced in a study of blood T cell repertoires in COVID-19. This table comes from immunoSEQ multiplex PCR, and its TCRdb copy is limited to in-frame clones, with some not included. Altogether about 120,000 clones are present, around 80% being singletons, with the ten largest covering roughly 16%. The specimen was peripheral blood. These receptors all stem from a man aged 55 to 70 with active or convalescent COVID-19.

V is TRBV3-1 (or the pseudogene TRBV3-2) and J is TRBJ2-7; 7 positions match TRBD2. Germline V lookup: CDR1 LGHDT, CDR2 YNNKEL (reference sequence). CDR3 length: 14 residues. Trimming took 4 bases from V and 2 from J; bases not matched to a gene: 5. CDR3 residues: CASSRTSVAYEQYF. CDR3 bases: TGTGCCAGCAGCCGCACTAGCGTGGCCTACGAGCAGTACTTC.

This sequence joins TRBV28 and TRBJ1-5, with D perhaps matching TRBD1 (6 bases). Trimming pared 8 bases from V and 6 bases from J, leaving 14 bases between. This CDR3 has 13 residues. Germline V gives CDR1 MDHEN, CDR2 SYDVKM. CDR3 sequence: CASLQGGVQPQHF. CDR3 coding DNA: TGTGCCAGCCTACAGGGAGGGGTTCAGCCCCAGCATTTT.

The genes are TRBV18 and TRBJ2-5, with D perhaps TRBD2 (6 bases). CDR3 size: 16 residues. V was trimmed by 0 bases and J by 2 bases, leaving 13 bases between them. CDR1 is KGHSH and CDR2 is LQKENI in the germline V gene. The CDR3 nucleotides are TGTGCCAGCTCACCACCGTCCGGCCGGGGGCAAGAGACCCAGTACTTC. Translated, it gives CASSPPSGRGQETQYF.

The chain combines TRBV24-1 with TRBJ1-5; 10 bases match TRBD1. This CDR3 has 16 amino acids. Germline lookup yields CDR1 KGHDR and CDR2 SFDVKD. Trimming removed 3 bases from V and 5 bases from J; junction bases left unmatched: 6. The CDR3 DNA reads as TGTGCCACCAGTGATCAGGGACAGGGGCCGGATCAGCCCCAGCATTTT. It yields the protein CATSDQGQGPDQPQHF.

By share, this clone ranks as medium-sized. The rearrangement uses TRBV24-1 and TRBJ1-5; D remains unclear. The CDR3 runs 13 residues. Trimming cost V 4 bases and J 9 bases, with 12 bases left between them. CDR1 and CDR2 from the germline V gene are KGHDR and SFDVKD. This chain's CDR3 is CATSESPGRPQHF. As DNA, the CDR3 is TGTGCCACCAGTGAAAGCCCGGGGAGGCCCCAGCATTTT.

This clone was seen only a few times. The chain links TRBV28 to TRBJ1-1; 7 bases line up with TRBD1. The CDR3 totals 11 residues. Per germline, CDR1 MDHEN and CDR2 SYDVKM. J was trimmed by 7 bases and V by 10 bases; bases with no gene match: 6. This CDR3 reads CATGQVLEAFF. CDR3 DNA: TGTGCCACAGGACAGGTCCTTGAAGCTTTCTTT.

The J gene is TRBJ2-2, the V gene TRBV5-1, with 14 bases aligning to TRBD2. The J segment lost 4 bases and the V segment lost 2 bases, leaving 4 bases of the junction unmatched. Per the germline V gene, CDR1 is SGHRS and CDR2 is YFSETQ. The CDR3 sequence is 17 residues long. CDR3 bases: TGCGCCAGCAGCTTAGGGACTAGCGGGAGAGTCACCGGGGAGCTGTTTTTT. This gives the protein CASSLGTSGRVTGELFF.

V usage is TRBV5-5 and J usage is TRBJ2-3; 9 bases are shared with TRBD1. J gave up 2 bases and V 4 bases, and 5 bases lay outside the gene matches. Germline V gene sequence: CDR1 SGHKS, CDR2 YYEKEE (reference sequence). The CDR3 has 15 residues. The chain's CDR3 is CASSERDRATDTQYF. CDR3 sequence (DNA): TGTGCCAGCAGCGAACGGGACAGGGCCACAGATACGCAGTATTTT.

The rearrangement links TRBV7-3 to TRBJ2-3, with 7 bases lining up with TRBD2. CDR1 is SGHTA and CDR2 is FQGTGA in the germline V gene. The V segment lost 8 bases and the J segment 4 bases; nucleotides outside the gene matches: 3. This CDR3 contains 12 residues. CDR3 sequence reads: CASGRASDTQYF. CDR3 coding DNA: TGTGCCAGCGGGAGGGCCTCAGATACGCAGTATTTT.

The chain couples TRBV19 to TRBJ1-2, with TRBD1 as a possible D gene (5 bases). Germline values: CDR1 LNHDA, CDR2 SQIVND (reference sequence). V gave up 5 bases and J gave up 6 bases, with 16 bases separating them. This CDR3 region has 14 residues. The CDR3 loop reads CASSPRTTRDGYTF. For the CDR3, the DNA is TGTGCCAGTAGTCCTAGGACCACCAGGGATGGCTACACCTTC.

This clone was seen just once. The genes are TRBV29-1 and TRBJ2-1, with a tentative D call TRBD2 (5 bases). Trimming removed 1 base from V and 9 bases from J, with 10 bases in between. In germline, CDR1 is SQVTM, CDR2 ANQGSEA. The CDR3 contains 12 residues. The CDR3 loop reads CSVEGGWSEQFF. Written as DNA, the CDR3 is TGCAGCGTTGAAGGAGGGTGGAGTGAGCAGTTCTTC.

Details on this clone: Compared with germline, one end of the junction differs, possibly owing to a read error. The rearrangement uses TRBV28 and TRBJ2-7, with a possible D match to TRBD1 (6 bases). The CDR3 sequence is 12 residues long. Germline values: CDR1 MDHEN, CDR2 SYDVKM. The CDR3 loop is CASSPLDRFKVF. CDR3 in DNA: TGTGCCAGCAGTCCCCTGGACAGATTCAAGGTCTTC.

This chain links TRBV6-5 with TRBJ2-7, with TRBD1 matching over 9 bases. The CDR3 extends over 14 amino acids. Trimming at V came to 5 bases and at J to 2 bases, leaving 4 bases not matched to a gene. Germline CDR1 and CDR2: MNHEY and SVGAGI. The CDR3 protein is CASSRQGGPYEQYF. The CDR3 bases are TGTGCCAGCAGTAGACAGGGGGGTCCCTACGAGCAGTACTTC.

The chain uses TRBV2 and TRBJ2-3; possible D gene TRBD2, 6 bases. Trimming shortened V by 5 bases and J by 1 base, and 16 bases separated the two germline ends. Germline assignment: CDR1 SNHLY and CDR2 FYNNEI. This CDR3 has 16 amino acids. The chain's CDR3 is CASSLDIPSGTDTQYF. The CDR3 DNA reads as TGTGCCAGCAGTCTCGACATACCTAGCGGCACAGATACGCAGTATTTT.

This clone has just a few counts. This chain joins TRBV6-2 or TRBV6-3 and TRBJ1-1; D ambiguous. The V end was cut by 2 bases, the J end by 5 bases, with 15 bases between. This CDR3 has 15 residues. CDR1 is MNHEY, CDR2 SVGEGT, per germline. The CDR3 coding sequence is TGTGCCAGCAGTTACGGGCGTAATATCGATACTGAAGCTTTCTTT. Protein sequence: CASSYGRNIDTEAFF.

This chain uses TRBV7-8 with TRBJ2-2; 9 bases are a match to TRBD1. V was pared by 5 bases and J by 6 bases, with 10 bases of the junction left unmatched. In germline, CDR1 is SGHVS, CDR2 FQNEAQ. The CDR3 is made up of 16 amino acids. CDR3 coding DNA: TGTGCCAGCAGCCGGGCGAGGGACAGGGTCCCCGGGGAGCTGTTTTTT. Amino acid sequence: CASSRARDRVPGELFF. Variable domain in full (rest from reference TRBV7-8 and TRBJ2-2): GAGVSQSPRYKVAKRGQDVALRCDPISGHVSLFWYQQALGQGPEFLTYFQNEAQLDKSGLPSDRFFAERPEGSVSTLKIQRTQQEDSAVYLCASSRARDRVPGELFFGEGSRLTVL.

The chain recombines TRBV6-1 with TRBJ2-1, with D perhaps matching TRBD2 (6 bases). This CDR3 has 13 residues. Trimming removed 6 bases at V and 3 bases at J, with 9 bases between. Germline CDR1 MNHNS, CDR2 SASEGT. CDR3 protein: CASSGSVYNEQFF. In nucleotides, the CDR3 is TGTGCCAGCAGCGGGAGCGTCTACAATGAGCAGTTCTTC.

This clone was found once. The CDR3 sequence is CASKGEGLSDTQYF. CDR3 coding DNA: TGTGCCAGCAAGGGGGAGGGCCTTTCAGATACGCAGTATTTT. The chain couples TRBV2 to TRBJ2-3; the D gene is possibly TRBD2 (7 bases). The V end lost 7 bases, the J end lost 4 bases, and 15 bases lay between the germline ends. Germline CDR1 is SNHLY and CDR2 is FYNNEI. This CDR3 has 14 residues.

This clone was detected once. The chain links TRBV3-1 (or the pseudogene TRBV3-2) to TRBJ2-1; 12 bases map to TRBD2. The CDR3 totals 15 residues. Trimming took 7 bases from V and 6 from J; bases not matched to a gene: 7. Germline-derived CDR1 and CDR2 are LGHDT and YNNKEL (reference sequence). This CDR3 is CASNPLAGGSNEQFF. The CDR3 DNA reads as TGTGCCAGCAACCCACTAGCGGGAGGATCCAATGAGCAGTTCTTC.

This clone was counted a few times. V gene TRBV28 combines with J gene TRBJ2-2; TRBD2 matches at 9 bases. The CDR3 has 17 residues. Looked up from germline, CDR1 is MDHEN and CDR2 is SYDVKM. The trim removed 5 bases at V and 7 bases at J, leaving 14 bases unmatched. The CDR3 sequence: CASSPAYSGSTGGELFF. As DNA, the CDR3 is TGTGCCAGCAGTCCGGCCTATAGCGGGAGTACGGGCGGGGAGCTGTTTTTT.

The V gene is TRBV5-1, the J gene TRBJ2-2; perhaps TRBD2 as D (7 bases). CDR1 is SGHRS, CDR2 YFSETQ, per germline. The length of the CDR3 is 16 residues. The V end was cut by 5 bases, the J end by 1 base, with 15 bases between. The CDR3: CASRMGASGNTGELFF. DNA of the CDR3: TGCGCCAGCAGAATGGGGGCTAGCGGGAACACCGGGGAGCTGTTTTTT.

This clone was counted a single time. V usage is TRBV5-4 and J usage is TRBJ1-5; 11 bases align to TRBD1. The V segment lost 4 bases and the J segment 3 bases; nucleotides outside the gene matches: 9. The CDR3 is made up of 17 amino acids. Germline V gene data show CDR1 as SGHNT and CDR2 as YYREEE (reference sequence). In DNA, the CDR3 is TGTGCCAGCAGCCGCTCTAGGGACAGGGGGGACAATCAGCCCCAGCATTTT. Its translation: CASSRSRDRGDNQPQHF.

This clone showed up just once. The gene calls are TRBV3-1 (or the pseudogene TRBV3-2) and TRBJ2-1; TRBD2 matches 7 bases. The CDR3 is 16 amino acids. J was trimmed by 0 bases and V by 1 base; bases with no gene match: 3. The V gene's germline CDR1 is LGHDT and CDR2 YNNKEL (reference sequence). CDR3 sequence (DNA): TGTGCCAGCAGCCAAGCGGCGGGAGCCTCCTACAATGAGCAGTTCTTC. Protein sequence: CASSQAAGASYNEQFF.

The J gene is TRBJ1-4, the V gene TRBV7-8; no reliable D call. V shed 6 bases and J shed 10 bases, with 21 bases lying between them. The CDR3 runs 15 residues. Germline V gives CDR1 SGHVS, CDR2 FQNEAQ. CDR3 DNA: TGTGCCAGCAGATCCACCGGGATGAGGAGCGGAAAACTGTTTTTT. Protein product: CASRSTGMRSGKLFF.

The chain links TRBV28 to TRBJ2-5; TRBD1 matches at 8 bases. The CDR3 runs 15 residues. V gave up 5 bases and J gave up 5 bases; unmatched junction bases: 10. Germline V gives CDR1 MDHEN, CDR2 SYDVKM. The CDR3 loop reads CASSPSTGAQETQYF. CDR3 nucleotides: TGTGCCAGCAGTCCCTCGACAGGGGCCCAGGAGACCCAGTACTTC. Based on the CDR3 plus reference TRBV28 and TRBJ2-5, the full variable domain is DVKVTQSSRYLVKRTGEKVFLECVQDMDHENMFWYRQDPGLGLRLIYFSYDVKMKEKGDIPEGYSVSREKKERFSLILESASTNQTSMYLCASSPSTGAQETQYFGPGTRLLVL.

The chain joins TRBV2 to TRBJ2-1; 7 bases map to TRBD2. V gave up 7 bases and J gave up 7 bases; unmatched junction bases: 13. The CDR3 has 15 amino acids. CDR1 and CDR2 from the germline V gene are SNHLY and FYNNEI. CDR3 in amino acids: CASTEVAGAINEQFF. In nucleotides, the CDR3 is TGTGCCAGCACTGAGGTGGCGGGAGCTATAAATGAGCAGTTCTTC.

The gene calls are TRBV6-5 and TRBJ2-1; a weak D match, TRBD1 (6 bases). The germline V gene has CDR1 MNHEY and CDR2 SVGAGI. CDR3 length equals 13 residues. With 0 bases removed from V and 9 bases from J, the gap between germline ends came to 9 bases. CDR3 protein: CASSYSNRAEQFF. CDR3 DNA sequence: TGTGCCAGCAGTTACTCAAACAGGGCTGAGCAGTTCTTC.